This T cell receptor beta chain was documented in a study of shared clonotypes between healthy human individuals. Everyone who donated was a Caucasian adult who lived in Nashville, Tennessee. Into CD45RA+ naive and CD45RA-negative memory subsets, the CD4+ cells were split. Deletions cut 6 bases from V and 6 bases from J, with 15 bases between. This CDR3 comprises 13 residues. The germline CDR1 and CDR2 sequences are SQVTM and ANQGSEA. Some 30,000 T cell genomes, or approximately 200 ng DNA, went into the sorted-subset replicate PCRs. Only in-frame clones appear in the TCRdb table, and some are missing; sequencing was by immunoSEQ multiplex PCR. The table lists 650,000 to 800,000 clones, roughly 72% of them singletons, with over 1.5% in the top ten.

The sample comprised memory CD4+ T cells sorted from blood. Subset denoted: CD45RA-negative fraction. The sequence was obtained from a woman under 40 in good health. The chain joins TRBV29-1 to TRBJ1-5; D possibly corresponds to TRBD1 (6 bases). As DNA, the CDR3 is TGCAGCGTAGCTGGGGGCGTCGGTCAGCCCCAGCATTTT. As protein: CSVAGGVGQPQHF.